Listed here are 16 T cell receptor beta chains from one sample, sequenced in a study of blood T cell repertoires in COVID-19 (dated by TCRdb to 2020 to 2021). Library preparation used the immunoSEQ multiplex PCR assay. In TCRdb, the immuneACCESS table is reduced to in-frame sequences with V and J assigned. These tables do not hold every clone; where another copy was compared, an unresolved V gene accounts for under half, and the others remain unexplained. This sample lists 120,000 to 150,000 clones; about nine tenths were detected once. The biggest ten clones account for around 1.5% of the sample. Source material: peripheral blood. Receptor source: a human donor in a cohort sampled during active COVID-19.

The J gene is TRBJ2-3, the V gene TRBV18; the D gene is possibly TRBD1 (6 bases). V lost 5 bases to trimming and J lost 6 bases, with 15 bases between them. Germline V gene data show CDR1 as KGHSH and CDR2 as LQKENI. The CDR3 consists of 14 residues. Here the CDR3 DNA reads TGTGCCAGCTCATCCGCCACAGGGATGGATACGCAGTATTTT. Translated, it gives CASSSATGMDTQYF.

This clone is a singleton in its sample. The chain links TRBV19 to TRBJ1-6; D might be TRBD1 (5 bases). CDR3 length: 13 amino acids. Trimming cost V 8 bases and J 5 bases, with 10 bases left between them. Per germline, CDR1 LNHDA and CDR2 SQIVND (reference sequence). DNA of the CDR3: TGTGCCAGTCTGGCAGGGAATAATTCACCCCTCCACTTT. This encodes CASLAGNNSPLHF.

This clone has a single count. The V and J genes are TRBV6-2 or TRBV6-3 and TRBJ2-2; 11 bases fit TRBD1. The CDR3 loop spans 16 amino acids. CDR1 and CDR2 (germline): MNHEY, SVGEGT. Losses at the gene ends were 5 bases for V and 4 bases for J; bases not matched to a gene: 6. The CDR3 sequence: CASSDPGTGGTGELFF. In DNA form, the CDR3 reads TGTGCCAGCAGTGACCCCGGGACAGGGGGCACCGGGGAGCTGTTTTTT.

The chain links TRBV27 to TRBJ1-2; 7 bases align to TRBD1. V shed 4 bases and J 5 bases; nucleotides not matched to a gene: 13. The CDR3 runs to 16 residues. Looked up from germline, CDR1 is MNHEY and CDR2 is SMNVEV (reference sequence). CDR3 sequence: CASSSNSGTALYGYTF. For the CDR3, the DNA is TGTGCCAGCAGTTCGAATTCCGGGACAGCCCTTTATGGCTACACCTTC.

The chain employs TRBV9 and TRBJ2-7, with 7 bases aligning to TRBD1. With V trimmed by 3 bases and J by 4 bases, 7 bases remained unmatched. Germline V lookup: CDR1 SGDLS, CDR2 YYNGEE. The CDR3 has 14 amino acids. The CDR3 DNA follows: TGTGCCAGCAGCGCGACAGGGATTTGGTACGAGCAGTACTTC. This sequence encodes CASSATGIWYEQYF.

This clone appeared once. The chain is built from TRBV5-1 and TRBJ2-7; possible D gene TRBD1, 5 bases. V lost 0 bases and J 4 bases, leaving 8 bases between the germline ends. Germline V gene sequence: CDR1 SGHRS, CDR2 YFSETQ. The CDR3 covers 13 residues. CDR3 loop: CASSLGGIYEQYF. In DNA, the CDR3 is TGCGCCAGCAGCTTGGGGGGCATATACGAGCAGTACTTC.

The J gene is TRBJ2-7, the V gene TRBV6-5; the D is unclear. Germline-derived CDR1 and CDR2 are MNHEY and SVGAGI. The CDR3 is 16 residues long. Trimming removed 2 bases at V and 6 bases at J, with 20 bases between. CDR3 sequence (DNA): TGTGCCAGCAGTTACCGATGGGCCCCCCCTTTGAGCGAGCAGTACTTC. Translated: CASSYRWAPPLSEQYF.

The chain carries TRBV2 and TRBJ2-7; no clear D. V dropped 8 bases and J dropped 0 bases, with 14 bases sitting between them. Germline lookup yields CDR1 SNHLY and CDR2 FYNNEI. This CDR3 is built from 14 residues. The CDR3 DNA follows: TGTGCCAGCCTTGAAGGGTTTAGCTCCTACGAGCAGTACTTC. Amino acid sequence: CASLEGFSSYEQYF. Using reference TRBV2 and TRBJ2-7 for the parts outside the CDR3, the full variable domain is EPEVTQTPSHQVTQMGQEVILRCVPISNHLYFYWYRQILGQKVEFLVSFYNNEISEKSEIFDDQFSVERPDGSNFTLKIRSTKLEDSAMYFCASLEGFSSYEQYFGPGTRLTVT.

V is TRBV5-1 and J is TRBJ2-5; TRBD2 is a possible D gene (6 bases). The CDR3 runs to 16 residues. Per the germline V gene, CDR1 is SGHRS and CDR2 is YFSETQ. With 4 bases removed from V and 5 bases from J, the gap between germline ends came to 21 bases. In nucleotides, the CDR3 is TGCGCCAGCAGCCGGAATGGGCCGGGGGTTGGGGAGACCCAGTACTTC. Its translation is CASSRNGPGVGETQYF.

The genes are TRBV9 and TRBJ2-3, with 7 positions matching TRBD1. The V gene end was trimmed by 3 bases and the J gene end by 1 base; junction bases not matched to a gene: 2. The germline CDR1 and CDR2 sequences are SGDLS and YYNGEE. This CDR3 has 14 residues. For the CDR3, the DNA is TGTGCCAGCAGCGCCGACAGGGGCACAGATACGCAGTATTTT. Its translation: CASSADRGTDTQYF.

CDR3 in amino acids: CASSLVVEPNYGYTF. CDR3 DNA sequence: TGTGCCAGCAGCTTGGTTGTGGAGCCTAACTATGGCTACACCTTC. This sequence joins TRBV5-5 and TRBJ1-2; the D is unclear. The CDR3 is 15 residues long. Deletions cut 0 bases from V and 0 bases from J, with 9 bases between. Germline CDR1 reads SGHKS; CDR2 reads YYEKEE (reference sequence).

The chain carries TRBV11-3 and TRBJ2-1; D is perhaps TRBD2 (7 bases). The CDR3 runs 14 residues. In germline, CDR1 is SGHNT, CDR2 YENEEA. Trimming removed 4 bases at V and 9 bases at J, with 16 bases between. The CDR3 DNA is TGTGCCAGCAGCTCTGGGGGGGGGCCGGGTGAGCAGTTCTTC. It yields the protein CASSSGGGPGEQFF.

This chain uses TRBV6-5 with TRBJ1-2; no clear D gene. Trimming shortened V by 6 bases and J by 7 bases, and 18 bases separated the two germline ends. Per the germline V gene, CDR1 is MNHEY and CDR2 is SVGAGI. CDR3 length: 14 residues. CDR3 DNA sequence: TGTGCCAGCAGCACCCCTTGGCACCCCCGTGGCTACACCTTC. Protein product: CASSTPWHPRGYTF.

The rearrangement links TRBV6-2 or TRBV6-3 to TRBJ2-5; a possible D gene is TRBD2 (7 bases). CDR3 length: 15 residues. V was pared by 0 bases and J by 5 bases, with 13 bases between. Germline V CDR1 and CDR2: MNHEY, SVGEGT. DNA of the CDR3: TGTGCCAGCAGTTACTCAGGCGGGGGCGCGGAGACCCAGTACTTC. Translated: CASSYSGGGAETQYF.

This chain uses TRBV5-1 with TRBJ2-7; 7 nucleotides line up with TRBD2. With 4 bases clipped from V and 2 bases from J, the junction kept 9 bases outside the gene matches. Looked up from germline, CDR1 is SGHRS and CDR2 is YFSETQ. CDR3 size: 15 residues. In nucleotides, the CDR3 is TGCGCCAGCAGCCCGACCGGGACTAACCCCTACGAGCAGTACTTC. Translating gives CASSPTGTNPYEQYF.

V gene TRBV7-3 combines with J gene TRBJ2-3; 8 bases are a match to TRBD1. Per the germline V gene, CDR1 is SGHTA and CDR2 is FQGTGA. The CDR3 runs 15 residues. V gave up 5 bases and J gave up 3 bases; unmatched junction bases: 7. This chain's CDR3 is CASSPDRGWTDTQYF. The CDR3, as DNA: TGTGCCAGCAGCCCCGACAGGGGATGGACAGATACGCAGTATTTT.